Presented here are 7 T cell receptor beta chains from one specimen sequenced in a study of chemoradiotherapy in HPV16-positive cancers. Method: immunoSEQ multiplex PCR; TCRdb's copy keeps in-frame clones and lacks some. The repertoire holds around 20,000 clones, with roughly 73% as singletons. This sample was gathered from a patient who underwent chemoradiotherapy. Receptor source: a human donor with HPV-associated anogenital cancer.

This clone has more than one count but fewer than ten. The chain combines TRBV30 with TRBJ2-1; 8 positions match TRBD2. Germline lookup yields CDR1 GTSNPN and CDR2 SVGIG (reference sequence). This CDR3 spans 15 amino acids. Trimming at V came to 1 base and at J to 5 bases, leaving 7 bases not matched to a gene. In DNA, the CDR3 is TGTGCCTGGAGTGGGGGACTAGGGGCTAACAATGAGCAGTTCTTC. Translation: CAWSGGLGANNEQFF.

The J gene is TRBJ1-2, the V gene TRBV6-4, with 9 positions matching TRBD1. The J segment lost 4 bases and the V segment lost 0 bases, leaving 6 bases of the junction unmatched. The CDR3 is 16 residues long. Germline lookup yields CDR1 MRHNA and CDR2 SNTAGT. In DNA form, the CDR3 reads TGTGCCAGCAGTGACTCAAAGGGACAGGGCATCTATGGCTACACCTTC. It specifies CASSDSKGQGIYGYTF.

This chain links TRBV7-8 with TRBJ1-1, with D possibly being TRBD1 (5 bases). The V gene's germline CDR1 is SGHVS and CDR2 FQNEAQ. The CDR3 is 14 residues long. The V end lost 5 bases, the J end lost 5 bases, and 15 bases lay between the germline ends. DNA for the CDR3: TGTGCCAGCAGCCCGGGGGGGGGTAGGACTGAAGCTTTCTTT. This sequence encodes CASSPGGGRTEAFF.

This chain links TRBV6-1 with TRBJ2-7, with 10 bases that match TRBD2. The J segment lost 3 bases and the V segment lost 1 base, leaving 3 bases of the junction unmatched. Germline V gene lookup returns CDR1 MNHNS and CDR2 SASEGT. The CDR3 sequence is 15 residues long. Here the CDR3 DNA reads TGTGCCAGCAGTGAAGGAGCGGGGGGGGGCTACGAGCAGTACTTC. Translation gives CASSEGAGGGYEQYF.

This chain connects TRBV6-4 to TRBJ2-6, with 7 bases fitting TRBD2. The CDR3 spans 15 residues. Germline loops: CDR1 MRHNA, CDR2 SNTAGT. V shed 6 bases and J 3 bases; nucleotides not matched to a gene: 5. In DNA, the CDR3 is TGTGCCAGCAGCGTATCTAGCGGTGGGGCCAACGTCCTGACTTTC. Translation: CASSVSSGGANVLTF.

V and J are TRBV5-4 and TRBJ1-2, with 7 bases matching TRBD1. The CDR3 totals 18 residues. CDR1 and CDR2 from the germline V gene are SGHNT and YYREEE (reference sequence). The ends lost 5 bases at V and 0 bases at J; junction bases unmatched: 16. CDR3 bases: TGTGCCAGCAGTCCGATCTCAAGGGGGCGCAGAGCTAACTATGGCTACACCTTC. Translating gives CASSPISRGRRANYGYTF.

This clone showed up just a few times. The J gene is TRBJ1-3, the V gene TRBV7-6; tentative D call: TRBD1 (5 bases). The CDR3 sequence is 19 residues long. The germline CDR1 and CDR2 sequences are SGHVS and FNYEAQ. V lost 0 bases and J lost 0, with 18 bases in between. The CDR3 protein is CASSLAQVEQASSGNTIYF. DNA for the CDR3: TGTGCCAGCAGCTTAGCGCAAGTAGAACAGGCGAGCTCTGGAAACACCATATATTTT.